These T cell receptor beta chains were read from a single sample in a study of identical twins. TCRdb reprocessed the 5' RACE reads via MiXCR and lists one record per CDR3 protein. The repertoire holds around 1.7 million distinct CDR3 sequences, more than 30% seen once, with about 0.25% in the top ten. Sequenced sample: cord blood. The receptor source for this set is a newborn girl in good health. Both conserved end residues are part of each CDR3. The order of the fields is J gene, clone size, V gene, D gene, CDR3 protein, CDR3 DNA. D genes are given only for firm matches. Only part of the rows carry a size: once, few, many, or a class if the clone is expanded.

J: TRBJ2-7; size: few; V: TRBV28; D: TRBD1; CDR3: CASSLPGTGAYNEQYF; DNA: TGTGCCAGCAGTTTACCCGGGACAGGAGCCTACAATGAGCAGTACTTC
J: TRBJ2-7; size: many; V: TRBV5-5; D: .; CDR3: CASSQQAYEQYF; DNA: TGTGCCAGCAGCCAACAGGCCTACGAGCAGTACTTC
J: TRBJ1-2; size: .; V: TRBV4-1; D: TRBD1; CDR3: CASSRVTGPNYGYTF; DNA: TGCGCCAGCAGTCGCGTGACAGGGCCTAACTATGGCTACACCTTC
J: TRBJ1-2; size: .; V: TRBV3-1; D: .; CDR3: CASSQVPGAEYGYTF; DNA: TGTGCCAGCAGCCAAGTCCCAGGGGCTGAGTATGGCTACACCTTC
J: TRBJ2-1; size: few; V: TRBV12-3/TRBV12-4; D: .; CDR3: CASSPGVQFF; DNA: TGTGCCAGCAGCCCTGGAGTGCAGTTCTTC
J: TRBJ2-7; size: .; V: TRBV5-1; D: .; CDR3: CASSLNPGSCEQYF; DNA: TGCGCCAGCAGCTTGAACCCGGGGAGCTGCGAGCAGTACTTC
J: TRBJ2-5; size: .; V: TRBV20-1; D: TRBD2; CDR3: CSANSARGEKTQYF; DNA: TGCAGTGCGAACAGTGCTCGGGGGGAGAAGACCCAGTACTTC
J: TRBJ2-5; size: few; V: TRBV5-1; D: TRBD2; CDR3: CASSLVRTSGETQYF; DNA: TGCGCCAGCAGCTTGGTCCGGACTAGCGGGGAGACCCAGTACTTC
J: TRBJ1-2; size: few; V: TRBV10-3; D: .; CDR3: CAISESAYGYTF; DNA: TGTGCCATCAGTGAGTCAGCCTATGGCTACACCTTC
J: TRBJ2-7; size: few; V: TRBV29-1; D: .; CDR3: CSVQRASGSGEQYF; DNA: TGCAGCGTTCAACGGGCAAGCGGGTCTGGAGAGCAGTACTTC
J: TRBJ1-1; size: .; V: TRBV7-8; D: .; CDR3: CASSLGTGSEAFF; DNA: TGTGCCAGCAGCTTAGGGACGGGGTCTGAAGCTTTCTTT
J: TRBJ2-1; size: .; V: TRBV24-1; D: TRBD2; CDR3: CATSDFGKGSGRAENEQFF; DNA: TGTGCCACCAGTGATTTCGGGAAGGGAAGCGGGAGGGCCGAGAATGAGCAGTTCTTC
J: TRBJ2-1; size: few; V: TRBV28; D: TRBD2; CDR3: CASTPRTSGRPNEQFF; DNA: TGTGCCAGCACCCCTCGGACTAGCGGGAGGCCCAATGAGCAGTTCTTC
J: TRBJ2-1; size: .; V: TRBV20-1; D: .; CDR3: CSAPSGGSMGEQFF; DNA: TGCAGTGCGCCCTCGGGCGGCTCCATGGGTGAGCAGTTCTTC
J: TRBJ1-1; size: .; V: TRBV9; D: TRBD1; CDR3: CASSVTDRATEAFF; DNA: TGTGCCAGCAGCGTAACCGACAGGGCCACTGAAGCTTTCTTT
J: TRBJ2-1; size: .; V: TRBV2; D: TRBD1; CDR3: CASSKTGISSYNEQFF; DNA: TGTGCCAGCAGCAAGACAGGGATTAGCTCCTACAATGAGCAGTTCTTC
J: TRBJ2-1; size: .; V: TRBV11-2; D: TRBD2; CDR3: CASSTWREINEQFF; DNA: TGTGCCAGCAGCACCTGGCGGGAGATAAATGAGCAGTTCTTC
J: TRBJ2-1; size: .; V: TRBV20-1; D: .; CDR3: CSAPGGVGEQFF; DNA: TGCAGTGCGCCCGGCGGCGTCGGTGAGCAGTTCTTC
J: TRBJ1-1; size: .; V: TRBV6-1; D: .; CDR3: CASSEGGWHMNTEAFF; DNA: TGTGCCAGCAGTGAAGGGGGGTGGCACATGAACACTGAAGCTTTCTTT
J: TRBJ1-2; size: .; V: TRBV7-9; D: .; CDR3: CASSREGTSTNYGYTF; DNA: TGTGCCAGCAGCCGGGAGGGGACGTCCACTAACTATGGCTACACCTTC
J: TRBJ2-2; size: .; V: TRBV11-1; D: TRBD2; CDR3: CASSLASVAGPTGELFF; DNA: TGTGCCAGCAGCTTAGCGTCGGTAGCGGGGCCCACCGGGGAGCTGTTTTTT
J: TRBJ2-3; size: .; V: TRBV7-9; D: .; CDR3: CASSFPPTRESADTQYF; DNA: TGTGCCAGCAGCTTTCCCCCGACCAGGGAGAGCGCAGATACGCAGTATTTT
J: TRBJ2-5; size: few; V: TRBV29-1; D: .; CDR3: CSVGSNQETQYF; DNA: TGCAGCGTTGGGTCAAACCAAGAGACCCAGTACTTC
J: TRBJ1-6; size: .; V: TRBV7-9; D: .; CDR3: CASSPLSISPLHF; DNA: TGTGCCAGCAGCCCCCTCAGCATTTCACCCCTCCACTTT
J: TRBJ2-4; size: .; V: TRBV27; D: .; CDR3: CASSLYVSEAKSIQYF; DNA: TGTGCCAGCAGTTTATATGTCAGTGAAGCCAAAAGCATTCAGTACTTC
J: TRBJ2-4; size: .; V: TRBV7-9; D: .; CDR3: CASSLGGAVAKNIQYF; DNA: TGTGCCAGCAGCTTAGGGGGGGCCGTCGCCAAAAACATTCAGTACTTC
J: TRBJ1-5; size: .; V: TRBV20-1; D: .; CDR3: CSARDMEGGNQPQHF; DNA: TGCAGTGCTAGAGATATGGAGGGAGGGAATCAGCCCCAGCATTTT
J: TRBJ2-3; size: few; V: TRBV6-1; D: TRBD2; CDR3: CASTYLAGRRTDTQYF; DNA: TGTGCCAGTACCTACCTAGCGGGGCGACGCACAGATACGCAGTATTTT
J: TRBJ2-3; size: once; V: TRBV20-1; D: .; CDR3: CGSTHGSRTDTQYF; DNA: TGCGGTTCCACGCACGGATCTCGCACAGATACGCAGTATTTT
J: TRBJ1-3; size: .; V: TRBV10-3; D: TRBD1; CDR3: CAITLGGTVESTIYF; DNA: TGTGCCATCACCCTAGGGGGGACAGTGGAAAGCACCATATATTTT
J: TRBJ2-5; size: few; V: TRBV10-3; D: TRBD1; CDR3: CAISGGTGGEETQYF; DNA: TGTGCCATCAGTGGCGGGACAGGGGGCGAAGAGACCCAGTACTTC
J: TRBJ2-3; size: once; V: TRBV20-1; D: .; CDR3: CSAGDYRGKTDTQYF; DNA: TGCAGTGCTGGGGACTACAGGGGGAAGACAGATACGCAGTATTTT
J: TRBJ2-6; size: few; V: TRBV5-1; D: .; CDR3: CASSKLSSGANVLTF; DNA: TGCGCCAGCAGCAAACTAAGCTCTGGGGCCAACGTCCTGACTTTC
J: TRBJ1-1; size: .; V: TRBV2; D: .; CDR3: CASTSRAGNTEAFF; DNA: TGTGCCAGCACCAGTCGAGCGGGGAACACTGAAGCTTTCTTT
J: TRBJ1-1; size: .; V: TRBV25-1; D: .; CDR3: CASRPGEGTEAFF; DNA: TGTGCCAGCAGACCGGGGGAGGGCACTGAAGCTTTCTTT
J: TRBJ2-7; size: few; V: TRBV5-1; D: TRBD2; CDR3: CASSLAISGRDEQYF; DNA: TGCGCCAGCAGCTTGGCTATTAGCGGGAGGGACGAGCAGTACTTC
J: TRBJ2-7; size: .; V: TRBV10-3; D: .; CDR3: CAISESRRQSYNEQYF; DNA: TGTGCCATCAGTGAGTCTAGGCGTCAATCCTACAATGAGCAGTACTTC
J: TRBJ1-1; size: .; V: TRBV7-6; D: .; CDR3: CASGMNTEAFF; DNA: TGTGCCAGCGGCATGAACACTGAAGCTTTCTTT
J: TRBJ1-5; size: .; V: TRBV20-1; D: TRBD1; CDR3: CSAVTGTGYQPQHF; DNA: TGCAGTGCCGTCACCGGGACAGGCTATCAGCCCCAGCATTTT
J: TRBJ2-7; size: .; V: TRBV2; D: .; CDR3: CASGRLHLAYEQYF; DNA: TGTGCCAGCGGACGCCTACACCTAGCTTACGAGCAGTACTTC
J: TRBJ1-4; size: .; V: TRBV5-1; D: .; CDR3: CASGPAKGGNEKLFF; DNA: TGCGCCAGCGGCCCTGCTAAGGGGGGGAATGAAAAACTGTTTTTT
J: TRBJ1-4; size: few; V: TRBV6-2/TRBV6-3; D: TRBD1; CDR3: CASRPPTGAKKLFF; DNA: TGTGCCAGCAGACCACCGACAGGGGCCAAAAAACTGTTTTTT
J: TRBJ2-7; size: .; V: TRBV9; D: .; CDR3: CASSSGRGGPNEQYF; DNA: TGTGCCAGCAGCTCGGGACGGGGTGGCCCCAACGAGCAGTACTTC
J: TRBJ1-4; size: few; V: TRBV29-1; D: TRBD1; CDR3: CSVEGGTALNEKLFF; DNA: TGCAGCGTTGAAGGGGGGACAGCACTTAATGAAAAACTGTTTTTT
J: TRBJ1-1; size: few; V: TRBV20-1; D: TRBD1; CDR3: CSARKTGMNTEAFF; DNA: TGCAGTGCTAGAAAGACAGGGATGAACACTGAAGCTTTCTTT
J: TRBJ2-5; size: few; V: TRBV12-3/TRBV12-4; D: TRBD1; CDR3: CASSLGQGRRETQYF; DNA: TGTGCCAGCAGCTTGGGACAGGGGAGGAGGGAGACCCAGTACTTC
J: TRBJ2-7; size: many; V: TRBV20-1; D: TRBD2; CDR3: CSARDSSGSHEQYF; DNA: TGCAGTGCTAGAGATTCCAGCGGGAGTCACGAGCAGTACTTC
J: TRBJ1-1; size: once; V: TRBV10-3; D: .; CDR3: CAISEPRGYTEAFF; DNA: TGTGCCATCAGTGAGCCCAGGGGCTACACTGAAGCTTTCTTT
J: TRBJ2-1; size: .; V: TRBV30; D: TRBD2; CDR3: CASTSGGADNEQFF; DNA: TGTGCCTCGACTAGCGGGGGGGCCGACAATGAGCAGTTCTTC
J: TRBJ2-5; size: few; V: TRBV7-2; D: TRBD2; CDR3: CASRYSGRGLSLETQYF; DNA: TGTGCCAGCAGATATAGCGGGCGCGGGCTGTCTTTGGAGACCCAGTACTTC
J: TRBJ1-4; size: many; V: TRBV4-2; D: .; CDR3: CASSQETVSTGEKLFF; DNA: TGTGCCAGCAGCCAAGAGACGGTTTCTACGGGGGAAAAACTGTTTTTT
J: TRBJ2-7; size: .; V: TRBV7-2; D: TRBD2; CDR3: CASSPSGLGVEQYF; DNA: TGTGCCAGCAGCCCTAGCGGATTAGGGGTCGAGCAGTACTTC
J: TRBJ2-7; size: few; V: TRBV10-3; D: TRBD2; CDR3: CAISESEIAGAEQYF; DNA: TGTGCCATCAGTGAGTCAGAAATAGCGGGAGCCGAGCAGTACTTC
J: TRBJ2-7; size: few; V: TRBV20-1; D: .; CDR3: CSASATSDFEQYF; DNA: TGCAGTGCTAGCGCGACTAGTGACTTCGAGCAGTACTTC